The clone carrying this T cell receptor (beta chain) has a handful of counts. Its antigen is undetermined. CDR1 is LNHDA, CDR2 SQIVND, per germline (reference sequence). The CDR3 covers 15 residues. V was trimmed by 8 bases and J by 0 bases, leaving 14 bases between them. The method was immunoSEQ multiplex PCR; TCRdb's version includes in-frame clones alone and lacks a portion of them. Of just over 65,000 clones in the sample, 90% to 95% are singletons; the top ten hold roughly 3%. Peripheral blood was collected from the related graft donor on the marrow donation day. This entry comes from a study of T cells after posttransplantation cyclophosphamide. General observations from the study: Recipient CMV seropositivity and CMV reactivation strongly tracked TRB clonality.

Sequences were obtained from PBMCs. This receptor was identified in a woman aged 30 to 39 in good health and a related stem cell transplant donor. The rearrangement joins TRBV19 to TRBJ1-5; a weak D match, TRBD1 (6 bases). Here the CDR3 DNA reads TGTGCCAGTGGAAATGGGGGCGATAGCAATCAGCCCCAGCATTTT. It encodes CASGNGGDSNQPQHF.